The clone carrying this T cell receptor beta chain showed up just a few times. The antigen is undetermined. Mismatch with germline at one junction end may stem from a read error. The data stem from a study of Graves' ophthalmopathy and Graves' hyperthyroidism. In the study overall: Over 18 months of follow-up, stable hyperthyroidism required that no ophthalmopathy appear.

Investigators amplified TCR beta CDR3 regions from RNA transcripts. Second-round multiplex PCR came after a first-round RT-PCR that employed HTBI primers. TCRdb called the multiplex PCR reads again in MiXCR, with one record for every CDR3 protein. Of 500,000 to 700,000 distinct CDR3 sequences listed, about 40% are singletons. Enrolled hyperthyroidism patients had a new diagnosis, a duration under 2 months, and an age of 18 to 65. Germline V gene lookup returns CDR1 MGHRA and CDR2 YSYEKL. The CDR3 covers 14 residues. Overall study results and limits: Most expanded clonotypes in thyroid above 0.001 frequency also showed up in blood. The model forecast ophthalmopathy progression, reaching about 70% sensitivity and 72% to 80% specificity.

The receptor's source is an adult man with Graves' hyperthyroidism. The V gene is TRBV4-1, the J gene TRBJ2-7, with D tentatively TRBD2 (6 bases). Sequenced sample: peripheral blood or thyroid tissue (not recorded which). The CDR3 DNA sequence: TGCGCCAGCAGCCAAGATTCGCCCCGGCGGGGTGCCCAATTC. This encodes CASSQDSPRRGAQF.